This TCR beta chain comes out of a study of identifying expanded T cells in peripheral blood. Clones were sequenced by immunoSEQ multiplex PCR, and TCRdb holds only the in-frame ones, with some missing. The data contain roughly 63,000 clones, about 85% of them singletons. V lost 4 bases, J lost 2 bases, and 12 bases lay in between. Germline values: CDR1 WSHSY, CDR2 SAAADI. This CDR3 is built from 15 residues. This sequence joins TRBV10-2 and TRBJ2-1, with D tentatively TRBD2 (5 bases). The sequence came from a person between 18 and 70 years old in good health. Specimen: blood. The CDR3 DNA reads TGCGCCAGCAGTGCTCCGGGATTACCCTACAATGAGCAGTTCTTC. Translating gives CASSAPGLPYNEQFF.